The clone carrying this TCR beta chain was observed many times. Antigen: not known. This specimen comes from a study of T cells in Graves' hyperthyroidism and ophthalmopathy. Findings of the study overall: Most clonotypes expanded in the thyroid (above 0.001) were also present in blood. From stable hyperthyroidism, ophthalmopathy was set apart by a 13 V-J model.

The CDR3 totals 17 residues. Trimming took 0 bases from V and 5 from J; bases not matched to a gene: 10. Germline-derived CDR1 and CDR2 are DFQATT and SNEGSKA (reference sequence). TCR beta CDR3 regions were amplified from RNA transcripts. The TCR CDR3 first-round RT-PCR relied on the HTBI primer set. TCRdb re-called the multiplex PCR reads through MiXCR, storing one row per CDR3 protein. Here the sample spans approximately 300,000 distinct CDR3 sequences, roughly 18% being singletons. Sequencing input: blood. This clonotype originated in a man between 50 and 59 years old with Graves' ophthalmopathy. The chain is built from TRBV20-1 and TRBJ2-1; 10 bases line up with TRBD2. The CDR3 loop is CSARDLTRTSGNNEQFF. CDR3 bases: TGCAGTGCTAGAGATCTAACCCGGACTAGCGGAAACAATGAGCAGTTCTTC.